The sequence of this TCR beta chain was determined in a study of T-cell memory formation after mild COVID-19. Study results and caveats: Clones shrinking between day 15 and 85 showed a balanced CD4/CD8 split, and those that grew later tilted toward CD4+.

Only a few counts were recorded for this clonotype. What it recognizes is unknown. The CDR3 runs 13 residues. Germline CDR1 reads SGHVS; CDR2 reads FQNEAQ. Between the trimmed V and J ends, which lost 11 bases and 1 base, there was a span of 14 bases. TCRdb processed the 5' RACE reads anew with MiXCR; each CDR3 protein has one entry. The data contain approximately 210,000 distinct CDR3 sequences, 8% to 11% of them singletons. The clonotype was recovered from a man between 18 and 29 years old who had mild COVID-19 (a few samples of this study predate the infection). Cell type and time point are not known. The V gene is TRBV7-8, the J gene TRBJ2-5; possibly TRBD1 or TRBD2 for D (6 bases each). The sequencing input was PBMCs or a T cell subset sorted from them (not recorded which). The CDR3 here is CASLRGLQETQYF. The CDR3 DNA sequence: TGTGCCTCCCTCCGGGGGCTCCAAGAGACCCAGTACTTC.